This TCR beta chain emerged from a study of Graves' ophthalmopathy and Graves' hyperthyroidism. Study-wide results and caveats: The model achieved around 67% sensitivity and less than 75% specificity for ophthalmopathy progression.

With regard to this clonotype: Its specificity is not known.

The study amplified TCR beta CDR3 regions using RNA transcripts. First-round RT-PCR with HTBI primers preceded a second-round multiplex PCR. TCRdb re-analysed the multiplex PCR reads in MiXCR, keeping a single row per CDR3 protein. The sample comprises 600,000 to 650,000 distinct CDR3 sequences, about a fifth of which are singletons, and around 6.5% rests with the top ten. By definition, stable hyperthyroidism involved no ophthalmopathy within 18 months of follow-up. Recruitment covered hyperthyroidism patients aged 18 to 65 whose new diagnosis was of under 2 months' duration. The diagnosis combined clinical symptoms, thyroxine, TRAb, thyroid ultrasound and orbital computed tomography scans. The CDR3 has 17 residues. V lost 0 bases and J 0 bases, leaving 14 bases between the germline ends. Germline V gives CDR1 MNHEY, CDR2 SVGAGI.

The receptor was isolated from a woman younger than 30 with stable Graves' hyperthyroidism. Some clones in this sample may be carry-over from other donors' samples. This rearrangement joins TRBV6-5 to TRBJ1-2; D not certain. The specimen sequenced was peripheral blood. CDR3 protein: CASSYSFWQQANYGYTF. The CDR3 coding sequence is TGTGCCAGCAGTTACTCATTTTGGCAGCAAGCTAACTATGGCTACACCTTC.